A single T cell receptor beta chain is shown here with its context. A much more abundant neighbour one base away suggests this may be a read error. Unmatched junction bases numbered 15, after V lost 4 bases and J lost 2 bases. CDR1 is SGDLS, CDR2 YYNGEE, per germline. This CDR3 has 18 amino acids. TCRdb used MiXCR to reprocess the RT-PCR reads, holding one entry per CDR3 protein. The table has 550,000 to 750,000 distinct CDR3 sequences, about 14% seen once. This sequence joins TRBV9 and TRBJ2-7; 10 bases align to TRBD1. Sequencing was performed on memory CD4+ T cells from blood. This TCR was recovered from a female donor in good health, serving as a healthy control. In DNA form, the CDR3 reads TGTGCCAGCAGCCCCGGGACAGGGGCGCTCCAGGGAACCTACGAGCAGTACTTC. This translates into CASSPGTGALQGTYEQYF.